Listed here is a single T cell receptor beta chain. The CDR3 loop spans 15 amino acids. Germline V CDR1 and CDR2: SGHVS, FQNEAQ. Trimming removed 4 bases from V and 3 bases from J; junction bases left unmatched: 9. The sample is drawn from a study of blood T cell repertoires in COVID-19. The method was immunoSEQ multiplex PCR; TCRdb's version includes in-frame clones alone and lacks a portion of them. This sample has around 300,000 clones; 85% occur once, and the top ten carry 7.2%. The receptor's source is a human donor in a cohort sampled during active COVID-19. Sequencing was performed on peripheral blood. The chain carries TRBV7-8 and TRBJ2-7; 7 bases are shared with TRBD1. CDR3 nucleotide sequence: TGTGCCAGCAGCTCTCGACAGGGAAAGTTCTACGAGCAGTACTTC. Residues: CASSSRQGKFYEQYF.